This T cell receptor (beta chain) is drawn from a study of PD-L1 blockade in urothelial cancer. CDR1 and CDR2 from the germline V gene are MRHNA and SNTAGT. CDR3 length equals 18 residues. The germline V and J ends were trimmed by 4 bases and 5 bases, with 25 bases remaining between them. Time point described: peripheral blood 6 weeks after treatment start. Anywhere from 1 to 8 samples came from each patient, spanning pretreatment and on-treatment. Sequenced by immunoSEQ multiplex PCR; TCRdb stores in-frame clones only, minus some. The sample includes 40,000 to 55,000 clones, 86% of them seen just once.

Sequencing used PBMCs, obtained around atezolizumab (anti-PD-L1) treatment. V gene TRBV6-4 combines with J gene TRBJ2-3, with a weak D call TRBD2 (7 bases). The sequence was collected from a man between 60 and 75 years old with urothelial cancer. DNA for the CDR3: TGTGCCAGCAGTGTGGGGCCTAGGGGGGGGCCTTCACAAGATACGCAGTATTTT. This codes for CASSVGPRGGPSQDTQYF.